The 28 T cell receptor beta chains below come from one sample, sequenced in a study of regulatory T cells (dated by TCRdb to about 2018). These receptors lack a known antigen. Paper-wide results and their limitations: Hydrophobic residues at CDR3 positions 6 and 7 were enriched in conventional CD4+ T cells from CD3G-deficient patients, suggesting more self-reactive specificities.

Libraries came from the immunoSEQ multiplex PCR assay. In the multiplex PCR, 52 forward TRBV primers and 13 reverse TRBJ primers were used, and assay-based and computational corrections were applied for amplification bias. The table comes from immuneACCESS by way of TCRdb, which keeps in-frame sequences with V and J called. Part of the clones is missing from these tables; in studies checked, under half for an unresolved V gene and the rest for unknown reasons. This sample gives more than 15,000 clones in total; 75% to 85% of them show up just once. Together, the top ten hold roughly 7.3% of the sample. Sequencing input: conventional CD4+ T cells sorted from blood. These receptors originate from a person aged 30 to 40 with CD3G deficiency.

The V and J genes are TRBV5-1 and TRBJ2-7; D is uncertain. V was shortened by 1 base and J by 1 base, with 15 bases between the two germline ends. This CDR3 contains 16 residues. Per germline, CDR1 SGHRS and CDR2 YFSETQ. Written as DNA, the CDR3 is TGCGCCAGCAGCTTGCTTCCGGGCGATACTTCCTACGAGCAGTACTTC. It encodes CASSLLPGDTSYEQYF.

In nucleotides, the CDR3 is TGTGCCAGCAGAGGATCGGGTAGGGGCCAAGATACGCAGTATTTT. Its protein product is CASRGSGRGQDTQYF. The rearrangement links TRBV27 to TRBJ2-3, with D maybe TRBD1 (5 bases). Germline V gives CDR1 MNHEY, CDR2 SMNVEV (reference sequence). The CDR3 extends over 15 amino acids. V dropped 6 bases and J dropped 5 bases, with 18 bases sitting between them.

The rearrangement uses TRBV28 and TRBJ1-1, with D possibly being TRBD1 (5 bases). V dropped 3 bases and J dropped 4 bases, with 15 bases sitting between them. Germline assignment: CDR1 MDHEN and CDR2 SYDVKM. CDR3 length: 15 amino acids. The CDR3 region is CASSLSKGYGTEAFF. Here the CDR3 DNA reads TGTGCCAGCAGTTTGTCGAAGGGGTATGGCACTGAAGCTTTCTTT.

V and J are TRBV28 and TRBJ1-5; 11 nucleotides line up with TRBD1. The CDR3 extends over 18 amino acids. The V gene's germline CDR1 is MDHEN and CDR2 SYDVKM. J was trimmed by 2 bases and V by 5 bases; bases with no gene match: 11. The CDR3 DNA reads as TGTGCCAGCAGTACCGACCGGACAGGGGGCATTGGCAATCAGCCCCAGCATTTT. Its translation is CASSTDRTGGIGNQPQHF.

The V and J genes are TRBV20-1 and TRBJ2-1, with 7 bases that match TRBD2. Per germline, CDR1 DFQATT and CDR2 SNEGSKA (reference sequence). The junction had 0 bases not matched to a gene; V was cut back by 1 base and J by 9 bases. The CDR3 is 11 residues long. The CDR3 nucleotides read TGCAGTGCTAGAGGGGGGGGTGAGCAGTTCTTC. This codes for CSARGGGEQFF.

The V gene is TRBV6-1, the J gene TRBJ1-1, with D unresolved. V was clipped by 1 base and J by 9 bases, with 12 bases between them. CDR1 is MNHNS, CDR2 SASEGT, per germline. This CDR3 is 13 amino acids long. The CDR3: CASSEVSGDKAFF. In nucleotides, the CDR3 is TGTGCCAGCAGTGAAGTTAGCGGGGATAAAGCTTTCTTT.

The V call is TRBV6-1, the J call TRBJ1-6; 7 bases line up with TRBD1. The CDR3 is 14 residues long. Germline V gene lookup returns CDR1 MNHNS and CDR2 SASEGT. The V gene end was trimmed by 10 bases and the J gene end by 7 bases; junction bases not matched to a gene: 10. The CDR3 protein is CATSRGQLNSPLHF. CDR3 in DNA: TGTGCCACCTCAAGGGGACAGCTCAATTCACCCCTCCACTTT.

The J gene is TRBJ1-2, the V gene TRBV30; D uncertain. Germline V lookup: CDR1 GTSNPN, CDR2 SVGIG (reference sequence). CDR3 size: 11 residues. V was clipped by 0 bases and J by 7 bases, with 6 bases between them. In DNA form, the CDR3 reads TGTGCCTGGAGTGTAAACGTTGGCTACACCTTC. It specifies CAWSVNVGYTF. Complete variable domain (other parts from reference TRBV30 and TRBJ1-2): SQTIHQWPATLVQPVGSPLSLECTVEGTSNPNLYWYRQAAGRGLQLLFYSVGIGQISSEVPQNLSASRPQDRQFILSSKKLLLSDSGFYLCAWSVNVGYTFGSGTRLTVV.

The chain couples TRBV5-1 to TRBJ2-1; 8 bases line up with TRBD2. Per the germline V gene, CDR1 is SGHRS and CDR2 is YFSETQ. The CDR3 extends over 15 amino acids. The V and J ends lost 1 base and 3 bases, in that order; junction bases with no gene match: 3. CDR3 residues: CASSLTGTSYNEQFF. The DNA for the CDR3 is TGCGCCAGCAGCTTGACTGGGACTAGCTACAATGAGCAGTTCTTC.

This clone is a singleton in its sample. As DNA, the CDR3 is TGTGCCAGTAGTTCAGGACACGGGGCGTACGGCTACACCTTC. Translated: CASSSGHGAYGYTF. The chain recombines TRBV19 with TRBJ1-2, with D perhaps matching TRBD1 (5 bases). Germline loops: CDR1 LNHDA, CDR2 SQIVND (reference sequence). V was shortened by 5 bases and J by 8 bases, with 18 bases between the two germline ends. The CDR3 loop spans 14 amino acids.

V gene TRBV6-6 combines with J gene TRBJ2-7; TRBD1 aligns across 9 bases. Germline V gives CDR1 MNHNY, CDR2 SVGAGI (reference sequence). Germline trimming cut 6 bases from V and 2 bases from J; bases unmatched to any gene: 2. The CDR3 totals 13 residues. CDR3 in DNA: TGTGCCAGCAGGTGGGACAGGGCCTACGAGCAGTACTTC. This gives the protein CASRWDRAYEQYF.

This CDR3 reads CASSSTGGRNTIYF. The DNA of the CDR3 is TGTGCCAGCAGCTCGACAGGAGGGCGAAACACCATATATTTT. The chain recombines TRBV7-9 with TRBJ1-3; D is perhaps TRBD1 (6 bases). CDR1 and CDR2 from the germline V gene are SEHNR and FQNEAQ (reference sequence). The CDR3 has 14 residues. V shed 4 bases and J shed 5 bases, with 12 bases lying between them.

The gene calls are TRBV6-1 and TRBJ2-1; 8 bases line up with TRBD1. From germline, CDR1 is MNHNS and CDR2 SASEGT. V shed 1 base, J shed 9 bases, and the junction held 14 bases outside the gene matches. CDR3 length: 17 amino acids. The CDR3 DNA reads TGTGCCAGCAGTGAAGGAGGGAGGCAGGGGGCGAAGAGTGAGCAGTTCTTC. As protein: CASSEGGRQGAKSEQFF.

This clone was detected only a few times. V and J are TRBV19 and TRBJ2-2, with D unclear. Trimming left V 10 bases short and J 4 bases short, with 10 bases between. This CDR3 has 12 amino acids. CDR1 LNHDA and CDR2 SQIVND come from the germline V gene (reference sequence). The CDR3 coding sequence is TGTGCCACCGCACGACCCACCGGGGAGCTGTTTTTT. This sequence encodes CATARPTGELFF.

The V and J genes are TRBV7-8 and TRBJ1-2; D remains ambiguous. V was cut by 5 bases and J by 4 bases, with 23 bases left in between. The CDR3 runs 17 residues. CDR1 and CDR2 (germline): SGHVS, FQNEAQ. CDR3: CASSPSITRDTPYGYTF. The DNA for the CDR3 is TGTGCCAGCAGCCCATCCATTACCAGAGACACTCCCTATGGCTACACCTTC. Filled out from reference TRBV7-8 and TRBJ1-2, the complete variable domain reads GAGVSQSPRYKVAKRGQDVALRCDPISGHVSLFWYQQALGQGPEFLTYFQNEAQLDKSGLPSDRFFAERPEGSVSTLKIQRTQQEDSAVYLCASSPSITRDTPYGYTFGSGTRLTVV.

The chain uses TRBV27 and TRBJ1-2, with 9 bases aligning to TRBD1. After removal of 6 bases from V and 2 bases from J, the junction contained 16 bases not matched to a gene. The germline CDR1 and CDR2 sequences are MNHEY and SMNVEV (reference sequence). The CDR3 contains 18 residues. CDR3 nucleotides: TGTGCCAGCAGACCTAAGGGAGTCGTGGACAGGGGAAACTATGGCTACACCTTC. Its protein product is CASRPKGVVDRGNYGYTF.

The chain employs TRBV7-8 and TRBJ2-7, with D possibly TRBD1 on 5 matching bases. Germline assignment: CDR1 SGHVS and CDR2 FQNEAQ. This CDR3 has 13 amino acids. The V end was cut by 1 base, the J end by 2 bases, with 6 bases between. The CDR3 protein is CASSLVDTYEQYF. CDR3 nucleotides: TGTGCCAGCAGCTTAGTGGACACCTACGAGCAGTACTTC.

CDR3 bases: TGCGCCAGCAGAGACAGGGGGGGTAGCACAGATACGCAGTATTTT. As protein: CASRDRGGSTDTQYF. This chain connects TRBV10-2 to TRBJ2-3, with 9 bases that match TRBD1. CDR3 length equals 15 residues. Germline V CDR1 and CDR2: WSHSY, SAAADI. Losses at the gene ends were 6 bases for V and 0 bases for J; bases not matched to a gene: 4.

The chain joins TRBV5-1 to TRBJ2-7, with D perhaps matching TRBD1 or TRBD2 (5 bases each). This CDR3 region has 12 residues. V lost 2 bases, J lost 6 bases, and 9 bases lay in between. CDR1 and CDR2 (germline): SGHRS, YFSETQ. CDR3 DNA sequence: TGCGCCAGCAGCTTTGCAGGGAGCGAGCAGTACTTC. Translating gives CASSFAGSEQYF. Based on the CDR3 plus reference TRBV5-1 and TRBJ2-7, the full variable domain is KAGVTQTPRYLIKTRGQQVTLSCSPISGHRSVSWYQQTPGQGLQFLFEYFSETQRNKGNFPGRFSGRQFSNSRSEMNVSTLELGDSALYLCASSFAGSEQYFGPGTRLTVT.

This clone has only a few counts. The CDR3 sequence: CASSAGAGIGELFF. In DNA form, the CDR3 reads TGTGCCAGCAGCGCTGGAGCGGGAATCGGGGAGCTGTTTTTT. The chain combines TRBV9 with TRBJ2-2; 7 bases map to TRBD2. Looked up from germline, CDR1 is SGDLS and CDR2 is YYNGEE. The CDR3 length is 14 residues. With V trimmed by 3 bases and J by 7 bases, 6 bases remained unmatched.

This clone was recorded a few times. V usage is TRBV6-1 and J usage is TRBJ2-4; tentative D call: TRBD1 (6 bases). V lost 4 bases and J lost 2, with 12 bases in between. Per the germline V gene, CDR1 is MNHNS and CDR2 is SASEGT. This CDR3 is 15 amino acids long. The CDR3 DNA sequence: TGTGCCAGCAGTGTTCCTCAGGGGACCAAAAACATTCAGTACTTC. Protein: CASSVPQGTKNIQYF.

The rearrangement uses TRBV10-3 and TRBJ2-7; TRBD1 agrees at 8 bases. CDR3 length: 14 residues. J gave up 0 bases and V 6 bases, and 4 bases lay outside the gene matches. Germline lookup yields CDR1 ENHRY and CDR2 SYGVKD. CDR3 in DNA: TGTGCCATCAGGTCACAGGGGGGCTCCTACGAGCAGTACTTC. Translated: CAIRSQGGSYEQYF.

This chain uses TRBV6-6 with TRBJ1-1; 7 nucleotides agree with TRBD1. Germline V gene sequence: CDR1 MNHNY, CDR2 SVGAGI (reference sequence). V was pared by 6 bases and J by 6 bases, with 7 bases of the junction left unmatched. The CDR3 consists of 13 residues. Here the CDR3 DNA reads TGTGCCAGCAGGCCACCCCAGGGGGCTGAAGCTTTCTTT. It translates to CASRPPQGAEAFF.

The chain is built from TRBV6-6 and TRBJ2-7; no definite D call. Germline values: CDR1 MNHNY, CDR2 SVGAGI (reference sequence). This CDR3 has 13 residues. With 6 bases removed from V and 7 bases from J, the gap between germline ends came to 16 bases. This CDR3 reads CASSPRVDREQYF. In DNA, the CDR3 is TGTGCCAGCAGCCCCAGAGTCGACCGAGAGCAGTACTTC.

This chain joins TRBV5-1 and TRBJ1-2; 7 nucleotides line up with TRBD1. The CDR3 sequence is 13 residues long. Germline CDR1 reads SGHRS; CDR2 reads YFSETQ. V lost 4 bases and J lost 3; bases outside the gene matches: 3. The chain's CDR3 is CASSPGGYYGYTF. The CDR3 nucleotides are TGCGCCAGCAGCCCAGGGGGATACTATGGCTACACCTTC.

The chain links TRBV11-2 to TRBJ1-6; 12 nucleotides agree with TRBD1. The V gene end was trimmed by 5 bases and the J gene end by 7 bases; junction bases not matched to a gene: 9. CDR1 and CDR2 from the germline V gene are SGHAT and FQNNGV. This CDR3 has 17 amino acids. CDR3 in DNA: TGTGCCAGCAGCGCCGGGACAGGGGGCATTCGGAATTCACCCCTCCACTTT. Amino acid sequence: CASSAGTGGIRNSPLHF.

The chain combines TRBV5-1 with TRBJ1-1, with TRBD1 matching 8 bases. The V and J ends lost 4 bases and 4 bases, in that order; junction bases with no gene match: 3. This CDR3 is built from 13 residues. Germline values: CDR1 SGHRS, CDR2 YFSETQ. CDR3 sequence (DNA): TGCGCCAGCAGCCAGGGGGCGACCACTGAAGCTTTCTTT. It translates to CASSQGATTEAFF.

The CDR3 DNA sequence: TGCGCCAGCAGCTTGGCCCAGGAGACCGGGGAGCTGTTTTTT. Protein product: CASSLAQETGELFF. V is TRBV5-1 and J is TRBJ2-2; no firm D call. Germline V gene data show CDR1 as SGHRS and CDR2 as YFSETQ. The CDR3 consists of 14 residues. V dropped 0 bases and J dropped 5 bases, with 8 bases sitting between them.